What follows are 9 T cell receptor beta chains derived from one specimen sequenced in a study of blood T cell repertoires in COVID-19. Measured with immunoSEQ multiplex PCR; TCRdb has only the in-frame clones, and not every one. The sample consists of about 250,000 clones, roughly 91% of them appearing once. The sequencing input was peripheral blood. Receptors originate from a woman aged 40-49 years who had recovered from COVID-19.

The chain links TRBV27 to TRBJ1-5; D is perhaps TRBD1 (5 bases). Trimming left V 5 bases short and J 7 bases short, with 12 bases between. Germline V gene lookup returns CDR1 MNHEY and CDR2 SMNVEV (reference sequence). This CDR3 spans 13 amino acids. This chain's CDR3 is CASSPLGGQPQHF. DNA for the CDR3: TGTGCCAGCAGTCCCTTGGGGGGGCAGCCCCAGCATTTT.

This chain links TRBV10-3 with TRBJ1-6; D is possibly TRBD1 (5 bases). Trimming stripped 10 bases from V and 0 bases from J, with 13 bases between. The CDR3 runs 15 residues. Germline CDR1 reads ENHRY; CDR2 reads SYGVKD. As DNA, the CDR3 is TGTGCCAGCCGGGGGGGAAGCTCCTATAATTCACCCCTCCACTTT. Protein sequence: CASRGGSSYNSPLHF.

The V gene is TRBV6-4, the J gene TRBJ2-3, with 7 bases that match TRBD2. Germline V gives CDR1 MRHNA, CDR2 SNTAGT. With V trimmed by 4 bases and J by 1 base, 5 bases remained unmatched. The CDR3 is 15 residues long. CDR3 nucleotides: TGTGCCAGCAGTGGCTCTGCGGGAGGCACAGATACGCAGTATTTT. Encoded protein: CASSGSAGGTDTQYF.

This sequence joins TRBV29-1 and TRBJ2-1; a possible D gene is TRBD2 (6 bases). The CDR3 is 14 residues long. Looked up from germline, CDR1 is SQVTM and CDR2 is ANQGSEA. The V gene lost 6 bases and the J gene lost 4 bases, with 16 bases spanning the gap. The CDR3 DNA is TGCAGCGTGCGGGGACTGGAAAGGTACAATGAGCAGTTCTTC. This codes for CSVRGLERYNEQFF.

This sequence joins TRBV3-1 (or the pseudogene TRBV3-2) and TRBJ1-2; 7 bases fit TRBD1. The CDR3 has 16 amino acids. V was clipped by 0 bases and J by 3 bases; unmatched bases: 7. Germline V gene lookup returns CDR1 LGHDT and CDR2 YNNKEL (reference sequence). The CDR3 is CASSQDRTGRHYGYTF. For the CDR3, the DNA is TGTGCCAGCAGCCAAGATCGGACAGGCAGGCACTATGGCTACACCTTC.

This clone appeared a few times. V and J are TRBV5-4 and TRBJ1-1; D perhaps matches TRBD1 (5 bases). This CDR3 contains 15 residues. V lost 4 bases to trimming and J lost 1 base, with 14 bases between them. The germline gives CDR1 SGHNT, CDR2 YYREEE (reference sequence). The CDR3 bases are TGTGCCAGCAGCACGCGGGGGGTGGGGAACACTGAAGCTTTCTTT. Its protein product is CASSTRGVGNTEAFF.

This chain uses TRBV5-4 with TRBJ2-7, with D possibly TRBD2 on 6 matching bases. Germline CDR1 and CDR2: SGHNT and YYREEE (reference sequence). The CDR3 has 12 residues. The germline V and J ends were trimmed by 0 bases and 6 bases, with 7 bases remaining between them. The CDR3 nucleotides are TGTGCCAGCAGCTTGGTGGGGGGCGAGCAGTACTTC. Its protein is CASSLVGGEQYF.

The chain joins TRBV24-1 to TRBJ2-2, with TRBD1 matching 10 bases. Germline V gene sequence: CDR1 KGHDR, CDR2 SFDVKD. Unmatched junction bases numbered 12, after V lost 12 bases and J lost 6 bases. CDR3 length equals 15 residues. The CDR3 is CASEGGTGVPGELFF. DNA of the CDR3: TGTGCCTCAGAAGGCGGGACAGGGGTCCCCGGGGAGCTGTTTTTT.

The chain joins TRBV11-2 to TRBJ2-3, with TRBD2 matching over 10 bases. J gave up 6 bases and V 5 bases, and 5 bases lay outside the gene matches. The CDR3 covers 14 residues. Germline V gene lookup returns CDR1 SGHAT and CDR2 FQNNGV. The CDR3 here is CASSPSGSGDTQYF. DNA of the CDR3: TGTGCCAGCAGCCCTAGCGGGAGCGGGGATACGCAGTATTTT.